The 18 T cell receptor beta chains in this list originate from one sample, sequenced in a study of blood T cell repertoires in COVID-19 (TCRdb year 2020). The library was produced with the immunoSEQ multiplex PCR assay. Not all clones reach the TCRdb copy of this immuneACCESS table, which keeps in-frame sequences only. Checked studies attribute under half of the gap to unresolved V genes and leave the rest unexplained. In this sample the table shows 200,000 to 300,000 clones, around nine tenths of which occur a single time. The ten most abundant clones make up approximately 9% of the sample. The sequenced material came from PBMCs or T cells enriched from blood (not recorded which). Every receptor here comes from a man in his forties or fifties who had recovered from COVID-19.

The chain joins TRBV9 to TRBJ1-1; possible D gene TRBD1, 6 bases. The CDR3 spans 14 residues. The germline V gene encodes CDR1 SGDLS and CDR2 YYNGEE. The V end lost 0 bases, the J end lost 1 base, and 7 bases lay between the germline ends. CDR3 sequence reads: CASSVGTANTEAFF. CDR3 bases: TGTGCCAGCAGCGTAGGGACAGCGAACACTGAAGCTTTCTTT. The full variable domain, with the rest looked up from reference TRBV9 and TRBJ1-1, is DSGVTQTPKHLITATGQRVTLRCSPRSGDLSVYWYQQSLDQGLQFLIQYYNGEERAKGNILERFSAQQFPDLHSELNLSSLELGDSALYFCASSVGTANTEAFFGQGTRLTVV.

This clone was found a few times. The rearrangement uses TRBV30 and TRBJ1-3, with 10 bases identical to TRBD1. The J segment lost 0 bases and the V segment lost 8 bases, leaving 1 base of the junction unmatched. This CDR3 is 13 amino acids long. CDR1 is GTSNPN and CDR2 is SVGIG in the germline V gene (reference sequence). In nucleotides, the CDR3 is TGTGCCGGGGACAGGGGCTCTGGAAACACCATATATTTT. Its protein product is CAGDRGSGNTIYF.

V gene TRBV19 combines with J gene TRBJ2-1; TRBD1 might be the D (5 bases). The CDR3 extends over 15 amino acids. CDR1 and CDR2 from the germline V gene are LNHDA and SQIVND (reference sequence). With 1 base removed from V and 0 bases from J, the gap between germline ends came to 7 bases. CDR3 nucleotides: TGTGCCAGTAGTATAGGACAGAGCTCCTACAATGAGCAGTTCTTC. Its protein is CASSIGQSSYNEQFF.

The chain couples TRBV21-1 to TRBJ1-6. TRBV21-1 is labeled a pseudogene. The length of the CDR3 is 11 residues. Here the CDR3 DNA reads TGTGCCAGCAGATCTCATTCACCCCTCCACTTT. This codes for CASRSHSPLHF.

The chain carries TRBV28 and TRBJ1-4; D is unresolved. CDR3 length: 15 amino acids. Germline V gene sequence: CDR1 MDHEN, CDR2 SYDVKM. V was clipped by 2 bases and J by 7 bases, with 14 bases between them. The chain's CDR3 is CASSLLGSGAEKLFF. The DNA for the CDR3 is TGTGCCAGCAGTTTACTTGGTTCCGGAGCTGAAAAACTGTTTTTT.

This clone turned up a few times. The chain has TRBV7-9 and TRBJ1-2, with 8 bases aligning to TRBD1. V lost 0 bases to trimming and J lost 8 bases; unmatched junction nucleotides: 8. Per germline, CDR1 SEHNR and CDR2 FQNEAQ (reference sequence). CDR3 length equals 15 residues. CDR3 nucleotides: TGTGCCAGCAGCTTAGCGCGGTTGACAGGGGCCGGCTACACCTTC. Its translation is CASSLARLTGAGYTF.

The chain has TRBV24-1 and TRBJ1-1; D not certain. CDR1 KGHDR and CDR2 SFDVKD come from the germline V gene. The CDR3 length is 15 residues. V gave up 4 bases and J gave up 3 bases, with 14 bases separating them. CDR3 in amino acids: CATSEGSGLYTEAFF. DNA for the CDR3: TGTGCCACCAGTGAGGGGAGCGGGTTATACACTGAAGCTTTCTTT.

The chain links TRBV6-5 to TRBJ2-7, with D unresolved. The CDR3 contains 13 residues. V was cut by 5 bases and J by 3 bases, with 11 bases left in between. Germline values: CDR1 MNHEY, CDR2 SVGAGI. The CDR3 sequence is CASSPRSSYEQYF. The CDR3, as DNA: TGTGCCAGCAGTCCCAGATCCAGCTACGAGCAGTACTTC.

The chain links TRBV4-2 to TRBJ2-7, with TRBD2 matching 14 bases. Germline trimming cut 0 bases from V and 7 bases from J; bases unmatched to any gene: 20. CDR1 LGHNA and CDR2 YNFKEQ come from the germline V gene. This CDR3 contains 21 residues. In DNA, the CDR3 is TGTGCCAGCAGCCAAGATCTTCTCAGGACTAGCGGGAGGAGGAGGAGGGGGGAGCAGTACTTC. Protein sequence: CASSQDLLRTSGRRRRGEQYF.

In its sample, this clone was seen a few times. The chain couples TRBV11-2 to TRBJ2-1; 9 bases are shared with TRBD2. Trimming cost V 4 bases and J 7 bases; bases outside gene matches: 5. Germline loops: CDR1 SGHAT, CDR2 FQNNGV. This CDR3 comprises 14 residues. The CDR3 loop is CASSSLAGVNEQFF. Written as DNA, the CDR3 is TGTGCCAGCAGCTCCTTAGCGGGGGTGAATGAGCAGTTCTTC.

The CDR3 DNA is TGCAGCGTCGAGGGGGAAGGGGCAGGGGTTGTGTACGAGCAGTACTTC. It yields the protein CSVEGEGAGVVYEQYF. The genes are TRBV29-1 and TRBJ2-7, with D maybe TRBD1 (6 bases). This CDR3 spans 16 amino acids. V lost 6 bases and J lost 4, with 25 bases in between. Germline-derived CDR1 and CDR2 are SQVTM and ANQGSEA.

The chain uses TRBV9 and TRBJ2-7, with 11 bases that match TRBD2. The CDR3 is made up of 15 amino acids. V gave up 3 bases and J gave up 2 bases; unmatched junction bases: 4. Germline values: CDR1 SGDLS, CDR2 YYNGEE. The CDR3, as DNA: TGTGCCAGCAGCGAGGGACTAGCGGTTACCTACGAGCAGTACTTC. This codes for CASSEGLAVTYEQYF.

CDR3 loop: CASSQRTGGQPQHF. In DNA, the CDR3 is TGTGCCAGCAGCCAAAGGACAGGGGGTCAGCCCCAGCATTTT. The chain links TRBV14 to TRBJ1-5; 10 bases map to TRBD1. V lost 2 bases, J lost 6 bases, and 1 base stayed unmatched. The CDR3 has 14 residues. Germline V CDR1 and CDR2: SGHDN, FVKESK.

CDR3 sequence reads: CAISDTGTGVYEQYF. CDR3 nucleotide sequence: TGTGCCATCAGTGATACCGGGACAGGGGTTTACGAGCAGTACTTC. The V and J genes are TRBV10-3 and TRBJ2-7, with 10 bases lining up with TRBD1. J gave up 4 bases and V 3 bases, and 6 bases lay outside the gene matches. The CDR3 extends over 15 amino acids. Germline CDR1 reads ENHRY; CDR2 reads SYGVKD.

The gene calls are TRBV7-6 and TRBJ1-2, with 8 bases aligning to TRBD1. Germline V lookup: CDR1 SGHVS, CDR2 FNYEAQ. The CDR3 is made up of 13 amino acids. Losses at the gene ends were 5 bases for V and 8 bases for J; bases not matched to a gene: 7. In DNA, the CDR3 is TGTGCCAGCAGCCGGGACAGGTTAGGCGGCTACACCTTC. Translated, it gives CASSRDRLGGYTF.

This clone has more than one count but fewer than ten. The V gene is TRBV23-1, the J gene TRBJ2-7; D possibly corresponds to TRBD2 (5 bases). TRBV23-1 is an ORF; its function is uncertain. CDR3 length: 14 residues. The ends were cut back, 5 bases at V and 3 bases at J, with 14 bases in the middle. CDR3 nucleotide sequence: TGCGCCAGCAGTTCCACTAGGCAATACTACGAGCAGTACTTC. Amino acid sequence: CASSSTRQYYEQYF.

V gene TRBV27 combines with J gene TRBJ2-3, with 9 bases lining up with TRBD2. The V segment lost 3 bases and the J segment 9 bases; nucleotides outside the gene matches: 7. This CDR3 is 14 amino acids long. Germline CDR1 and CDR2: MNHEY and SMNVEV (reference sequence). CDR3 loop: CASSFAGGQHTQYF. The DNA of the CDR3 is TGTGCCAGCAGTTTCGCGGGGGGGCAACACACGCAGTATTTT.

This rearrangement joins TRBV4-1 to TRBJ2-5, with 7 bases fitting TRBD1. After removal of 0 bases from V and 0 bases from J, the junction contained 4 bases not matched to a gene. There are 16 residues in the CDR3. Looked up from germline, CDR1 is MGHRA and CDR2 is YSYEKL. The CDR3 region is CASSQEPTGYQETQYF. CDR3 sequence (DNA): TGCGCCAGCAGCCAAGAGCCGACAGGGTACCAAGAGACCCAGTACTTC.